The source of this T cell receptor beta chain is a study of radiation and T cells in renal cell carcinoma. Broader study findings: No pretreatment tumor biopsies were available for baseline clonotypes.

In germline, CDR1 is GTSNPN, CDR2 SVGIG (reference sequence). CDR3 length: 11 residues. Profiling relied on immunoSEQ multiplex PCR, and the TCRdb table lists in-frame clones only, not all of them. In the table there are around 45,000 clones, 82% of which are singletons. Time point indicated: blood 4 weeks post-SBRT, at nephrectomy. Treatment defined: 15 Gy SBRT to primary tumor, nephrectomy 4 weeks later. Nephrectomy followed 15 Gy stereotactic body radiation by 4 weeks. A word on this clone: The antigen is not known.

This chain links TRBV30 with TRBJ2-5, with D perhaps matching TRBD2 (5 bases). Material: blood, obtained from a patient whose treatment included radiotherapy and nephrectomy. This TCR was sampled from a woman between 65 and 79 years old with renal cell carcinoma. CDR3 in DNA: TGTGCATCTTCTCGGGGAGAGACCCAGTACTTC. Translating it yields CASSRGETQYF.